This TCR beta chain is from a study of T cell responses to AZD1222 COVID-19 vaccine. Measured with immunoSEQ multiplex PCR; TCRdb has only the in-frame clones, and not every one. Of some 80,000 clones in the sample, around three quarters were seen once. This clone was observed a few times. The antigen is not known. The CDR3 spans 15 residues. The germline CDR1 and CDR2 sequences are MDHEN and SYDVKM. Trimming cost V 6 bases and J 1 base; bases outside gene matches: 6. Study observations and caveats: Among vaccine-associated CD4 TCRs, coverage spanned spike, with dominance at 160-218 and 743-854. Of spike-specific TCRs, nearly half reportedly target regions left unmutated in variants.

Sequenced here: peripheral blood, sampled 28 days after the second dose of the MenACWY control vaccine. The receptor was isolated from an adult who received the MenACWY meningococcal vaccine as a control. The V and J genes are TRBV28 and TRBJ2-5; 9 positions match TRBD2. CDR3 nucleotides: TGTGCCAGCAGCCGCGAGCGGGGGGCCCAAGAGACCCAGTACTTC. This encodes CASSRERGAQETQYF.